These 4 T cell receptor beta chains came from one sample sequenced in a study of blood T cell repertoires in COVID-19. The table came from immunoSEQ multiplex PCR; TCRdb's copy has only in-frame clones and leaves some out. The table records roughly 230,000 clones, approximately 84% of them present only once. The sequenced material came from peripheral blood. The source is a man between 45 and 60 years old with acute or convalescent COVID-19.

This clone is a singleton in its sample. This chain links TRBV7-9 with TRBJ1-3; D is unresolved. This CDR3 spans 15 amino acids. Germline V lookup: CDR1 SEHNR, CDR2 FQNEAQ (reference sequence). With 2 bases removed from V and 0 bases from J, the gap between germline ends came to 8 bases. The CDR3 protein is CASSLFGSSGNTIYF. The CDR3 DNA sequence: TGTGCCAGCAGCTTATTTGGGAGCTCTGGAAACACCATATATTTT.

The rearrangement joins TRBV9 to TRBJ1-6; TRBD1 matches 8 bases. CDR1 is SGDLS and CDR2 is YYNGEE in the germline V gene. J was trimmed by 4 bases and V by 4 bases; bases with no gene match: 13. The CDR3 sequence is 18 residues long. CDR3 coding DNA: TGTGCCAGCAGCCCAGGACAGGGACCTACTATTTATAATTCACCCCTCCACTTT. Its protein product is CASSPGQGPTIYNSPLHF.

The rearrangement joins TRBV28 to TRBJ2-7, with 8 bases that match TRBD1. This CDR3 is 14 amino acids long. Looked up from germline, CDR1 is MDHEN and CDR2 is SYDVKM. V trimming: 7 bases; J trimming: 2 bases; junction bases outside the gene matches: 7. CDR3 in amino acids: CASTSQDRAYEQYF. DNA of the CDR3: TGTGCCAGCACCTCTCAGGACAGGGCCTACGAGCAGTACTTC.

The genes are TRBV4-1 and TRBJ2-1; 12 bases line up with TRBD2. The V segment lost 0 bases and the J segment 8 bases; nucleotides outside the gene matches: 8. Looked up from germline, CDR1 is MGHRA and CDR2 is YSYEKL. The CDR3 sequence is 17 residues long. CDR3 in DNA: TGCGCCAGCAGCCAAGATACTAGCGGGGGGCCAATGGATGAGCAGTTCTTC. Its translation: CASSQDTSGGPMDEQFF.